The rows below give T cell receptor beta chains drawn from one sample of a study of blood T cell repertoires in COVID-19. TCRdb's copy holds only in-frame clones and misses some; the assay was immunoSEQ multiplex PCR. This repertoire shows around 180,000 clones, approximately 92% found once; its top ten account for 2% to 2.5%. The sample was PBMCs or T cells enriched from blood (not recorded which). Every receptor here comes from a woman in her thirties or forties with acute COVID-19. The conserved cysteine and the conserved F or W are not part of the CDR3 here.

V gene,J gene,CDR3 protein
TRBV6-5,TRBJ2-5,ASSTVLGRDGTQY
TRBV28,TRBJ1-4,ASSHTGNEKLF
TRBV28,TRBJ1-1,ASKGGSASNTEAF
TRBV19,TRBJ2-3,ASSITGASTDTQY
TRBV4-1,TRBJ1-2,ASSQGAGYGYT
TRBV7-8,TRBJ2-1,ASSPRTRAEQF
TRBV29-1,TRBJ1-1,SALGQGRMNTEAF
TRBV9,TRBJ2-1,ASSALAGGTYNEQF
TRBV20-1,TRBJ2-7,SARDRGYQY
TRBV6-5,TRBJ1-2,ASSPTRDRGYGYT
TRBV9,TRBJ2-1,ASSVTHGPQRGEQF
TRBV5-1,TRBJ2-5,ASSRRQGAIGETQY
TRBV7-9,TRBJ2-3,ASSPHEETLSSDTQY
TRBV19,TRBJ2-7,ASTAGGPSEQY
TRBV18,TRBJ1-5,ASSGTVTRNQPQH
TRBV19,TRBJ1-4,ASTNRLNEKLF
TRBV30,TRBJ1-2,AWSLKGNYGYT
TRBV7-3,TRBJ2-6,ASSGQVGGVISGANVLT
TRBV19,TRBJ1-1,ASSADRVNTEAF
TRBV5-4,TRBJ1-4,ASSLGAGDLSELF
TRBV21-1,TRBJ2-2,ASSKWGNTGELF
TRBV7-3,TRBJ2-1,ASSLRGFANEQF
TRBV10-2,TRBJ1-5,ASSWGGTSNQPQH
TRBV5-4,TRBJ2-5,ASSLSGQETQY
TRBV2,TRBJ1-6,ASRGQANSPLH